Below are 13 T cell receptor beta chains sequenced from a single sample in a study of T-cell memory formation after mild COVID-19. A single record per CDR3 protein comes from TCRdb applying MiXCR to the 5' RACE reads. Of about 430,000 distinct CDR3 sequences in the sample, 18% are singletons; the top ten hold roughly 21%. Input material: PBMCs or a T cell subset sorted from them (not recorded which). The receptors were gathered from a man between 18 and 29 years old who had mild COVID-19 (a few samples of this study predate the infection). Cell type and time point are not known.

The gene calls are TRBV11-2 and TRBJ2-2; 8 nucleotides agree with TRBD1. V lost 1 base to trimming and J lost 5 bases; unmatched junction nucleotides: 6. From germline, CDR1 is SGHAT and CDR2 FQNNGV. The CDR3 covers 16 residues. CDR3 in amino acids: CASSLGRRGRTGELFF. As DNA, the CDR3 is TGTGCCAGCAGCTTAGGTCGCAGGGGGCGAACCGGGGAGCTGTTTTTT.

This clonotype was seen more than once but under ten times. The CDR3 here is CASSTGEGRGTEAFF. Written as DNA, the CDR3 is TGCGCCAGCAGCACTGGTGAGGGACGGGGCACTGAAGCTTTCTTT. The rearrangement uses TRBV5-1 and TRBJ1-1; the D gene is possibly TRBD1 (5 bases). The CDR3 has 15 residues. V was cut by 4 bases and J by 4 bases, with 17 bases left in between. CDR1 and CDR2 from the germline V gene are SGHRS and YFSETQ.

This clonotype has only a few counts. A read error may account for a junction end that differs from germline. This chain uses TRBV19 with TRBJ2-1; 8 nucleotides match TRBD1. The CDR3 runs 13 residues. The germline CDR1 and CDR2 sequences are LNHDA and SQIVND (reference sequence). The CDR3, as DNA: TGTGCCAGTAGTATGGGGGACCAGGGGGCCCTCGTCTTC. It codes for CASSMGDQGALVF.

The chain uses TRBV28 and TRBJ1-3, with unresolved D. Germline CDR1 MDHEN, CDR2 SYDVKM. The CDR3 is made up of 12 amino acids. V was cut by 8 bases and J by 4 bases, with 9 bases left in between. DNA for the CDR3: TGTGCCAGCTCCGTCCCCGGAAACACCATATATTTT. Amino acids: CASSVPGNTIYF.

In DNA, the CDR3 is TGTGCCTGGAGTGTCAGCTACAATGAGCAGTTCTTC. This translates into CAWSVSYNEQFF. The V gene is TRBV30, the J gene TRBJ2-1; D remains unclear. Germline lookup yields CDR1 GTSNPN and CDR2 SVGIG (reference sequence). Trimming stripped 0 bases from V and 3 bases from J, with 3 bases between. This CDR3 contains 12 residues.

This rearrangement joins TRBV27 to TRBJ1-1; D is undetermined. This CDR3 has 13 amino acids. Germline V gene sequence: CDR1 MNHEY, CDR2 SMNVEV (reference sequence). V was shortened by 2 bases and J by 11 bases, with 15 bases between the two germline ends. This CDR3 reads CASSLVGRGRAFF. The CDR3 nucleotides are TGTGCCAGCAGTTTAGTCGGACGAGGTCGGGCTTTCTTT.

The genes are TRBV4-2 and TRBJ1-5; 10 nucleotides agree with TRBD1. Germline V gene lookup returns CDR1 LGHNA and CDR2 YNFKEQ. Trimming took 4 bases from V and 5 from J; bases not matched to a gene: 11. CDR3 length: 17 residues. The CDR3: CASSLRIRTGGDQPQHF. DNA of the CDR3: TGTGCCAGCAGCCTCCGGATACGGACAGGGGGGGATCAGCCCCAGCATTTT.

The gene calls are TRBV5-1 and TRBJ2-3; TRBD2 matches 9 bases. Germline lookup yields CDR1 SGHRS and CDR2 YFSETQ. V was clipped by 0 bases and J by 5 bases; unmatched bases: 7. This CDR3 is built from 16 residues. CDR3 DNA: TGCGCCAGCAGCTTGGCAGCGGGGGGCAGCGGAGATACGCAGTATTTT. Translated: CASSLAAGGSGDTQYF.

The genes are TRBV6-5 and TRBJ1-1; D gene uncertain. V lost 2 bases and J lost 5, with 18 bases in between. The CDR3 totals 16 residues. The germline V gene has CDR1 MNHEY and CDR2 SVGAGI. The CDR3 region is CASSYRPGPGGTEAFF. The DNA of the CDR3 is TGTGCCAGCAGTTACCGCCCCGGGCCAGGTGGAACTGAAGCTTTCTTT.

This clonotype was observed a few times. The chain links TRBV29-1 to TRBJ1-4; 8 bases are shared with TRBD1. CDR1 is SQVTM, CDR2 ANQGSEA, per germline. The CDR3 length is 14 residues. V lost 4 bases, J lost 2 bases, and 3 bases stayed unmatched. The CDR3 region is CSVARGLTNEKLFF. In DNA, the CDR3 is TGCAGCGTTGCCAGGGGGCTGACTAATGAAAAACTGTTTTTT.

This clonotype was counted ten times or more. This chain joins TRBV5-1 and TRBJ1-5; D unresolved. This CDR3 contains 13 residues. The germline gives CDR1 SGHRS, CDR2 YFSETQ. The V gene lost 2 bases and the J gene lost 4 bases, with 7 bases spanning the gap. CDR3 in amino acids: CASSFSGNQPQHF. CDR3 bases: TGCGCCAGCAGCTTCTCCGGAAATCAGCCCCAGCATTTT. The variable domain in full, completed from reference TRBV5-1 and TRBJ1-5, reads KAGVTQTPRYLIKTRGQQVTLSCSPISGHRSVSWYQQTPGQGLQFLFEYFSETQRNKGNFPGRFSGRQFSNSRSEMNVSTLELGDSALYLCASSFSGNQPQHFGDGTRLSIL.

This rearrangement joins TRBV7-3 to TRBJ1-5, with 9 bases fitting TRBD1. The CDR3 runs 13 residues. With V trimmed by 6 bases and J by 5 bases, 2 bases remained unmatched. The germline gives CDR1 SGHTA, CDR2 FQGTGA. In DNA form, the CDR3 reads TGTGCCAGCAGTACAGGGGGCGATCAGCCCCAGCATTTT. The encoded protein is CASSTGGDQPQHF.

This clonotype has at least ten counts. The rearrangement joins TRBV5-1 to TRBJ2-4, with D uncertain. The CDR3 length is 15 residues. CDR1 and CDR2 (germline): SGHRS, YFSETQ. The germline V and J ends were trimmed by 4 bases and 4 bases, with 15 bases remaining between them. The CDR3 bases are TGCGCCAGCAGCCCCATTAGGTCGTTTAAAAACATTCAGTACTTC. Amino acids: CASSPIRSFKNIQYF.